This is a list of T cell receptor beta chains from one sample in a study of regulatory T cells in long-lasting Graves disease. TCRdb called the multiplex PCR reads again in MiXCR, with one record for every CDR3 protein. The table has roughly 420,000 distinct CDR3 sequences, 14% seen once; the top ten hold over 15%. This sample also appeared in a second study, on T cells in Graves' hyperthyroidism and ophthalmopathy.

The sequencing used peripheral blood mononuclear cells (PBMCs), collected at new diagnosis, from a patient treated with antithyroid drugs. The receptors were sampled from a woman aged 45 to 65 with Graves disease. Both conserved end residues are part of each CDR3. D genes are given only for firm matches. A clone size is listed for some rows: how often the clone was seen (once, few, many), or a class if it is expanded.

18,TRBJ2-4,NA,TRBV12-3/TRBV12-4,TRBD2,TGTGCCAGCAGTTTTGGGACTAGCGAAGAGCTAGCCAAAAACATTCAGTACTTC,CASSFGTSEELAKNIQYF
12,TRBJ2-7,NA,TRBV5-1,TRBD1,TGCGCCAGCAGCCCCGGACAGGTCGAGCAGTACTTC,CASSPGQVEQYF
14,TRBJ1-4,NA,TRBV6-1,NA,TGTGCCAGCAGAAGGAGACAGTTTAATGAAAAACTGTTTTTT,CASRRRQFNEKLFF
17,TRBJ2-7,many,TRBV2,TRBD1,TGTGCCAGCAGTCCCGCAGGGGGCTACTCAATCAACTACGAGCAGTACTTC,CASSPAGGYSINYEQYF
15,TRBJ1-2,NA,TRBV6-5,NA,TGTGCCAGCAGTTACTTCCAGGGGCAGGACTATGGCTACACCTTC,CASSYFQGQDYGYTF
15,TRBJ2-1,many,TRBV12-3/TRBV12-4,TRBD2,TGTGCCAGCACCATTAGCGGGAGCTCCTACAATGAGCAGTTCTTC,CASTISGSSYNEQFF
16,TRBJ2-1,NA,TRBV18,TRBD2,TGTGCCAGCTCAATAGCGGGAGGGCCGTTTCCAAGTGAGCAGTTCTTC,CASSIAGGPFPSEQFF
19,TRBJ2-1,NA,TRBV5-1,TRBD2,TGCGCCAGCAGCTTGGCCGGGACTAGCAGGAGGGCGTCCTACAATGAGCAGTTCTTC,CASSLAGTSRRASYNEQFF
16,TRBJ2-1,many,TRBV12-3/TRBV12-4,TRBD2,TGTGCCAGCAGTTTATTGGACGGGAGGGCCAACAATGAGCAGTTCTTC,CASSLLDGRANNEQFF
18,TRBJ2-6,NA,TRBV3-1,NA,TGTGCCAGCAGCCAAGGGGGAACAGCGAGCTCTGGGGCCAACGTCCTGACTTTC,CASSQGGTASSGANVLTF
18,TRBJ2-6,many,TRBV2,TRBD1,TGTGCCAGCAGTGTCCACCGGGACAGGGGCTCTGGGGCCAACGTCCTGACTTTC,CASSVHRDRGSGANVLTF
16,TRBJ2-2,NA,TRBV3-1,TRBD2,TGTGCCAGCAGCCAAGATAGCGGGAGTATAGCCGGGGAGCTGTTTTTT,CASSQDSGSIAGELFF
13,TRBJ2-5,many,TRBV30,NA,TGTGCCTGGAGTGAAATCTTAGGGGAGACCCAGTACTTC,CAWSEILGETQYF
13,TRBJ1-5,few,TRBV20-1,NA,TGCAGTGCGCACAGGGATAGCAATCAGCCCCAGCATTTT,CSAHRDSNQPQHF
17,TRBJ2-7,many,TRBV28,TRBD2,TGTGCCAGCAGTTCGCCTAGCGGGAGAGGAGGCTCCTACGAGCAGTACTTC,CASSSPSGRGGSYEQYF
13,TRBJ1-2,NA,TRBV29-1,NA,TGCAGCGGCACCCCAGGGGACGACTATGGCTACACCTTC,CSGTPGDDYGYTF
13,TRBJ1-3,NA,TRBV6-2/TRBV6-3,NA,TGTGCCAGCAGGGCGCCCCCTGGAAACACCATATATTTT,CASRAPPGNTIYF
12,TRBJ2-1,few,TRBV13,NA,TGTGCCAGCAGCTTAGGCCCCCCCGAGCAGTTCTTC,CASSLGPPEQFF
15,TRBJ1-6,NA,TRBV19,NA,TGTGCCAGTAGTATAGGATTGGTGTCCAATTCACCCCTCCACTTT,CASSIGLVSNSPLHF
15,TRBJ2-7,many,TRBV28,TRBD1,TGTGCCAGCAGCCCACCAGGGACAGGGTTTTTCGAGCAGTACTTC,CASSPPGTGFFEQYF
15,TRBJ1-2,few,TRBV28,NA,TGTGCCAGCAGTCCCAGGTCCCGATTGGGCTATGGCTACACCTTC,CASSPRSRLGYGYTF
13,TRBJ1-1,many,TRBV12-3/TRBV12-4,TRBD1,TGTGCCAGCAGTTTAAGGGGGCAAGTTGAAGCTTTCTTT,CASSLRGQVEAFF
14,TRBJ1-2,NA,TRBV7-9,NA,TGTGCCAGCAGCCCCTCTACGAACCTGAATGGCTACACCTTC,CASSPSTNLNGYTF
16,TRBJ2-2,few,TRBV11-3,TRBD2,TGTGCCAGCAGCGTGGGGAGGGCTCTGACCACCGGGGAGCTGTTTTTT,CASSVGRALTTGELFF
15,TRBJ2-7,many,TRBV3-1,TRBD1,TGTGCCAGCAGCCTGGCGGGACAGGGGAAGGGCGAGCAGTACTTC,CASSLAGQGKGEQYF
14,TRBJ1-5,NA,TRBV6-2/TRBV6-3,TRBD1,TGTGCCAGCAGGCCTACAGGGGTGAGTCAGCCCCAGCATTTT,CASRPTGVSQPQHF
16,TRBJ2-7,many,TRBV7-2,NA,TGTGCCAGCAGCTTAGGTGCCACGAGGCACCCCTACGAGCAGTACTTC,CASSLGATRHPYEQYF
14,TRBJ1-5,many,TRBV30,TRBD1,TGTGCCTGGAGTTTAGGGGGCAAAAATCAGCCCCAGCATTTT,CAWSLGGKNQPQHF
15,TRBJ2-7,NA,TRBV11-2,TRBD2,TGCGCCAGCAGCCGCCGTGGGAGGGTTTCCTACGAGCAGTACTTC,CASSRRGRVSYEQYF
15,TRBJ2-7,many,TRBV20-1,NA,TGCAGTGCTAGAGTAGCGGTATCTGCCTCCTACGAGCAGTACTTC,CSARVAVSASYEQYF
13,TRBJ1-2,NA,TRBV28,NA,TGTGCCAGCAGCCCAACCGTTCACTATGGCTACACCTTC,CASSPTVHYGYTF
16,TRBJ1-2,many,TRBV11-2,TRBD1,TGTGCCAGCAGCTCCCCCTCCAGGGGGCGCGCCTATGGCTACACCTTC,CASSSPSRGRAYGYTF
17,TRBJ1-3,few,TRBV7-3,NA,TGTGCCAGCAGCCAAAGTTTTGGAGAAAACTCTGGAAACACCATATATTTT,CASSQSFGENSGNTIYF
13,TRBJ1-1,many,TRBV7-6,NA,TGTGCCAGCAGCTTAGGGGAGTCAGCTGAAGCTTTCTTT,CASSLGESAEAFF
15,TRBJ2-1,many,TRBV28,NA,TGTGCCAGCAGTTTCTACTCCTCGAGGCACAATGAGCAGTTCTTC,CASSFYSSRHNEQFF
18,TRBJ2-5,many,TRBV11-2,TRBD2,TGTGCCAGCAGCACTATGGGACCGGGACTAGCGGGATTAGAGACCCAGTACTTC,CASSTMGPGLAGLETQYF
14,TRBJ1-5,NA,TRBV3-1,TRBD1,TGTGCCAGCAGCGCCGGACAGGCTAATCAGCCCCAGCATTTT,CASSAGQANQPQHF
16,TRBJ2-3,NA,TRBV29-1,TRBD1,TGCAGCGTTGAAGCGACGACAGGGTTGGCCACAGATACGCAGTATTTT,CSVEATTGLATDTQYF
13,TRBJ1-1,few,TRBV29-1,NA,TGCAGCGGGTATGGGTGGTCTAACACTGAAGCTTTCTTT,CSGYGWSNTEAFF
17,TRBJ2-1,many,TRBV14,TRBD2,TGTGCCAGCAGCCACCCAACTAGCGGAAGCTCCTACAATGAGCAGTTCTTC,CASSHPTSGSSYNEQFF
11,TRBJ2-1,many,TRBV11-2,NA,TGTGCCAGCAGCCTAGGTGGGGAGCAGTTCTTC,CASSLGGEQFF
16,TRBJ1-2,many,TRBV28,NA,TGTGCCAGCAGCACCCCGGGCGGGGGGGCGGTAGGTGGCTACACCTTC,CASSTPGGGAVGGYTF
16,TRBJ1-2,NA,TRBV7-8,TRBD1,TGTGCCAGCAGCTTAGGGGACAGAGAATCTAACTATGGCTACACCTTC,CASSLGDRESNYGYTF
14,TRBJ1-4,many,TRBV2,NA,TGTGCCAGCATCTCCGGGGTCACAGATGAAAAACTGTTTTTT,CASISGVTDEKLFF
12,TRBJ2-7,many,TRBV28,TRBD2,TGTGCCACACAGGGACTAGCGGGGGAGCAGTACTTC,CATQGLAGEQYF
14,TRBJ2-1,many,TRBV6-2/TRBV6-3,TRBD2,TGTGCCAGCCTGGGGACTAGCCCCTACAATGAGCAGTTCTTC,CASLGTSPYNEQFF
13,TRBJ1-1,many,TRBV6-2/TRBV6-3,NA,TGTGCCAGCAGTTATGAACTGAACACTGAAGCTTTCTTT,CASSYELNTEAFF
15,TRBJ2-1,many,TRBV9,TRBD2,TGTGCCAGCAGCGCTGGACTAGGGGATATGGGTGAGCAGTTCTTC,CASSAGLGDMGEQFF
13,TRBJ2-1,many,TRBV2,NA,TGTGCCAGCAGTGTTTTCACCCGGGATGAGCAGTTCTTC,CASSVFTRDEQFF
15,TRBJ2-1,few,TRBV6-1,TRBD2,TGTGCCAGCACCCTTAGCGGGGGTGGCTACAATGAGCAGTTCTTC,CASTLSGGGYNEQFF